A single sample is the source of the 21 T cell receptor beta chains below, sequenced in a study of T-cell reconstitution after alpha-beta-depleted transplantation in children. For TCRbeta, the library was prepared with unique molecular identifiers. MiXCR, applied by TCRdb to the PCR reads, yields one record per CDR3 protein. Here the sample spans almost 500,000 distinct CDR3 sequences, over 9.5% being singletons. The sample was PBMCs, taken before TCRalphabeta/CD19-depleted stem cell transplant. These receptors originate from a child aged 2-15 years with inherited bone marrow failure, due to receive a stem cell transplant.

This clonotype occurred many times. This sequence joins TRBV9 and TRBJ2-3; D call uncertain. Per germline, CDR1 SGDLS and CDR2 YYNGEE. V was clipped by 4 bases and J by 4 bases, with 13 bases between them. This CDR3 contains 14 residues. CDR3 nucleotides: TGTGCCAGCAGCCCGCCAGTCCTAGCAGATACGCAGTATTTT. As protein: CASSPPVLADTQYF.

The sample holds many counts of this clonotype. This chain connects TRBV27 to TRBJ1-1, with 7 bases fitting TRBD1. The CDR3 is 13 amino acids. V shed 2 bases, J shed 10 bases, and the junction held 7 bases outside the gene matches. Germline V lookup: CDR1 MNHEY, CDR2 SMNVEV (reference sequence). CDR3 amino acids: CASSLDSGGTAFF. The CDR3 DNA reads TGTGCCAGCAGTTTAGACTCAGGGGGGACAGCTTTCTTT.

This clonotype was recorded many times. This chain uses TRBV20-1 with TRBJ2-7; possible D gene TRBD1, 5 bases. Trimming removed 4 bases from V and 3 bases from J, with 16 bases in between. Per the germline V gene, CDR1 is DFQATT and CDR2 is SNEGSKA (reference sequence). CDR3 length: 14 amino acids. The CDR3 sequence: CSATILGLVYEQYF. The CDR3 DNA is TGCAGTGCTACCATCTTGGGGCTTGTCTACGAGCAGTACTTC.

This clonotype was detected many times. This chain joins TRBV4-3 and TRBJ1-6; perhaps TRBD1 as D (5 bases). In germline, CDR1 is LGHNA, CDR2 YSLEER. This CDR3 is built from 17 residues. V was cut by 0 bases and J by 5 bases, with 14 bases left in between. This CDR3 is CASSQDWVGRNNSPLHF. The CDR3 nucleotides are TGCGCCAGCAGCCAAGATTGGGTGGGACGGAATAATTCACCCCTCCACTTT.

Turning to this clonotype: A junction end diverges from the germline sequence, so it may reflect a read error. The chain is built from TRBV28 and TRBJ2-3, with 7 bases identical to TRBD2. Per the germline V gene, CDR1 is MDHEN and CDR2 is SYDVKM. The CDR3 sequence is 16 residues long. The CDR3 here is CASSSPLAAPGVTRYF. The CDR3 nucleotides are TGTGCCAGCAGTTCTCCCCTAGCGGCACCCGGGGTTACGCGGTATTTT.

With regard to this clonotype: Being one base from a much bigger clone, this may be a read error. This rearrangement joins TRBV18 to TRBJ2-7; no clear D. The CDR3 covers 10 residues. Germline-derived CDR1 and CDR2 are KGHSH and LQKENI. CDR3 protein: CASSPSELYF. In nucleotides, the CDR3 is TGTGCCAGCTCACCCAGTGAGCTGTACTTC.

CDR3 region: CASSARSGTYEQYF. The CDR3 DNA reads as TGTGCCAGCAGCGCGAGGTCCGGAACCTACGAGCAGTACTTC. V gene TRBV7-6 combines with J gene TRBJ2-7; no definite D call. Trimming left V 5 bases short and J 2 bases short, with 13 bases between. The germline V gene encodes CDR1 SGHVS and CDR2 FNYEAQ. CDR3 length equals 14 residues.

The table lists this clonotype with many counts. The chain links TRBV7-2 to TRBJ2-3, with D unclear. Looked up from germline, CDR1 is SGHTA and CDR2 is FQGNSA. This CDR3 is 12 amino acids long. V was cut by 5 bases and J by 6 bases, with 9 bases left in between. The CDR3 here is CASSPPPDTQYF. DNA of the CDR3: TGTGCCAGCAGCCCCCCCCCGGATACGCAGTATTTT. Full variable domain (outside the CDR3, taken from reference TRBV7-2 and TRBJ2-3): GAGVSQSPSNKVTEKGKDVELRCDPISGHTALYWYRQSLGQGLEFLIYFQGNSAPDKSGLPSDRFSAERTGGSVSTLTIQRTQQEDSAVYLCASSPPPDTQYFGPGTRLTVL.

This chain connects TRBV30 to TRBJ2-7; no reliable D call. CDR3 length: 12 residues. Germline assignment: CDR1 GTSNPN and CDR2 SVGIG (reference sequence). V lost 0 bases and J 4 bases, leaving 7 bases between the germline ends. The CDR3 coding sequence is TGTGCCTGGAGTGTCGTAGGGTACGAGCAGTACTTC. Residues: CAWSVVGYEQYF.

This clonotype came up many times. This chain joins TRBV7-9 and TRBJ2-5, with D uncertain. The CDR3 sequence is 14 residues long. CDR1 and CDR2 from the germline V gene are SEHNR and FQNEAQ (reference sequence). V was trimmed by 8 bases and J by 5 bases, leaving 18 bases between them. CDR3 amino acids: CASSRLIPQETQYF. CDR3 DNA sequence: TGTGCCAGCTCCCGACTCATCCCTCAGGAGACCCAGTACTTC.

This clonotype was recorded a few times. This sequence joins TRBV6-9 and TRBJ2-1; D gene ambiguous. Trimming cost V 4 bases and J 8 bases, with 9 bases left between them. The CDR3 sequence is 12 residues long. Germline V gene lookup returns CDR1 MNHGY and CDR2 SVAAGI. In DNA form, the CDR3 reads TGTGCCAGCAGTTTTATACGGCATGAGCAGTTCTTC. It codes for CASSFIRHEQFF.

The CDR3 bases are TGTGCCACCAGCCAAGATCCGATTAGTGGGCAGACCTACGAGCAGTACTTC. Translated: CATSQDPISGQTYEQYF. The V and J genes are TRBV24-1 and TRBJ2-7; D not resolved. Germline CDR1 KGHDR, CDR2 SFDVKD. The CDR3 extends over 17 amino acids. The V end lost 7 bases, the J end lost 2 bases, and 23 bases lay between the germline ends.

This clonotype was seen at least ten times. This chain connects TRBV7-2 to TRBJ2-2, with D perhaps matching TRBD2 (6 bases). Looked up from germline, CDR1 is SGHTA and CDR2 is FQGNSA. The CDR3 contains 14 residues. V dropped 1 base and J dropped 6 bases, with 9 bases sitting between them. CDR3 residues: CASSLGGVAGELFF. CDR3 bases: TGTGCCAGCAGCTTAGGGGGGGTCGCCGGGGAGCTGTTTTTT.

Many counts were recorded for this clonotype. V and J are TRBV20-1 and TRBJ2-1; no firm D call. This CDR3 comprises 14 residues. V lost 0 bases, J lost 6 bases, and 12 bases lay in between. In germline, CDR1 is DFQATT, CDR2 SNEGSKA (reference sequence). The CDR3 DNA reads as TGCAGTGCTAGAGATCTTAAAGGGATCAATGAGCAGTTCTTC. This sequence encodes CSARDLKGINEQFF.

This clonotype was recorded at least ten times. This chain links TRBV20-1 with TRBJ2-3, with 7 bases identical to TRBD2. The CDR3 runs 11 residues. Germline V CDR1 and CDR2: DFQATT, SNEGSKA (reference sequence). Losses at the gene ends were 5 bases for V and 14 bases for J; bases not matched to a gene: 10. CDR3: CSAGEGGIGYF. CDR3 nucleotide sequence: TGCAGTGCTGGCGAGGGAGGGATAGGGTATTTT.

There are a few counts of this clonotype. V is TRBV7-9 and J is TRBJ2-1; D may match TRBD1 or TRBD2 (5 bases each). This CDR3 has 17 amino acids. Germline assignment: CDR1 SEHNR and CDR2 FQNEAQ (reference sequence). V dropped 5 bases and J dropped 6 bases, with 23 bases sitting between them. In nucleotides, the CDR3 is TGTGCCAGCAGCAATGCTAACCGGGACCCTAGGACCAATGAGCAGTTCTTC. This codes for CASSNANRDPRTNEQFF.

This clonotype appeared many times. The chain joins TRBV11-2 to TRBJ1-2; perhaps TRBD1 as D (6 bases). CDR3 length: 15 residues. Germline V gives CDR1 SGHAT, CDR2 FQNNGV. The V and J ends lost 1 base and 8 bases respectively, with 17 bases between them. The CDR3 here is CASSLAGGGAEGYTF. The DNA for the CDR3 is TGTGCCAGCAGCTTAGCCGGCGGGGGGGCGGAGGGCTACACCTTC.

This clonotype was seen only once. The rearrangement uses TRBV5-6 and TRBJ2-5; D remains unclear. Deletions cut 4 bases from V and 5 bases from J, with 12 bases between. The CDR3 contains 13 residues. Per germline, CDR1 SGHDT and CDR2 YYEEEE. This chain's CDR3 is CASSLRYGETQYF. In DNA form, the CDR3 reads TGTGCCAGCAGCCTACGGTATGGGGAGACCCAGTACTTC.

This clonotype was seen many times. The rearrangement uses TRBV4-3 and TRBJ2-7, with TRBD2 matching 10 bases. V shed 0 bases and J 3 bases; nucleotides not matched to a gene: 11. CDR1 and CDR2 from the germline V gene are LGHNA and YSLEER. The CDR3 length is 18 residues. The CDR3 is CASSQDRAPSGRGYEQYF. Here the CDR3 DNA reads TGCGCCAGCAGCCAAGACAGGGCTCCTAGCGGGAGAGGCTACGAGCAGTACTTC.

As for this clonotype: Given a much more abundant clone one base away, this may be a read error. The CDR3 loop is CASSRPGGGRSYNEQLF. CDR3 DNA sequence: TGTGCCAGCAGCAGACCTGGGGGCGGGAGATCCTACAATGAGCAGCTCTTC. The chain recombines TRBV6-1 with TRBJ2-1; D is perhaps TRBD2 (7 bases). Germline V gene data show CDR1 as MNHNS and CDR2 as SASEGT. The length of the CDR3 is 17 residues.

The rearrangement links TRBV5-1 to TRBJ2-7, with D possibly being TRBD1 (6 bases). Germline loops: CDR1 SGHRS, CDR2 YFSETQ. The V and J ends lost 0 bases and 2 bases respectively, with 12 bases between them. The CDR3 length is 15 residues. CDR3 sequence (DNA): TGCGCCAGCAGCTTGGGCTCGGACAGTACCTACGAGCAGTACTTC. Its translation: CASSLGSDSTYEQYF.